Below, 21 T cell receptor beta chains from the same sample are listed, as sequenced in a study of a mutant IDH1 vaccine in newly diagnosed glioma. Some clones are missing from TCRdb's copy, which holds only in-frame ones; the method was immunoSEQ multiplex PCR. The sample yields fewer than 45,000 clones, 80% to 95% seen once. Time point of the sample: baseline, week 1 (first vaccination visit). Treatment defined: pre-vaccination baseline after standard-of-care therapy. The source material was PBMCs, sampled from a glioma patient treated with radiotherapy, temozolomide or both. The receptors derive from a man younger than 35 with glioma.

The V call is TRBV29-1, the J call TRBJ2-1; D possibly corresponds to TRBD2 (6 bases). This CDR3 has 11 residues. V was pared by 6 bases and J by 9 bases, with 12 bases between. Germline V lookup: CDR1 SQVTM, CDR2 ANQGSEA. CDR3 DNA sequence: TGCAGCGTCCCCCGGGGGTTTGAGCAGTTCTTC. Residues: CSVPRGFEQFF.

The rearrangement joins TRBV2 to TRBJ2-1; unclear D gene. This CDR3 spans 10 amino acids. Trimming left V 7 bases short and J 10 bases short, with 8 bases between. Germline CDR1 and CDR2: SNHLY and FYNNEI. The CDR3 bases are TGTGCCAGCATACAACGAGAGCAGTTCTTC. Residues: CASIQREQFF. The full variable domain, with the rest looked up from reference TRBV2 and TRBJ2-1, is EPEVTQTPSHQVTQMGQEVILRCVPISNHLYFYWYRQILGQKVEFLVSFYNNEISEKSEIFDDQFSVERPDGSNFTLKIRSTKLEDSAMYFCASIQREQFFGPGTRLTVL.

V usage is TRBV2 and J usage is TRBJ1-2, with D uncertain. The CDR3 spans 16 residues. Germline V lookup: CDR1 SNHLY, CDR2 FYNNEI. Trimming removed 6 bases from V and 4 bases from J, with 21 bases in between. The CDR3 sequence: CASRPLVKPGFYGYTF. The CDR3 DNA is TGTGCCAGCAGGCCGCTCGTTAAACCGGGATTCTATGGCTACACCTTC.

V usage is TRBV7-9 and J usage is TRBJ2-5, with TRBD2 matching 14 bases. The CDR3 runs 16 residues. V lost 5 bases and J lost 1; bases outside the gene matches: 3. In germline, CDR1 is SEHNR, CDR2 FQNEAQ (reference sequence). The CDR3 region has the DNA TGTGCCAGCAGCCAGGGACTAGCGGGGGTCCAAGAGACCCAGTACTTC. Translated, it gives CASSQGLAGVQETQYF.

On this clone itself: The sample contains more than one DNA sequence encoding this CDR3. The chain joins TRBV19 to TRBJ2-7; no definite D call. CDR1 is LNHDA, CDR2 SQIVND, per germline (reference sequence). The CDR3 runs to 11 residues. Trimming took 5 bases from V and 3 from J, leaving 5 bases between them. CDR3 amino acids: CASSSRYEQYF. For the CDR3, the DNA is TGTGCCAGTAGTTCCCGCTACGAGCAGTACTTC.

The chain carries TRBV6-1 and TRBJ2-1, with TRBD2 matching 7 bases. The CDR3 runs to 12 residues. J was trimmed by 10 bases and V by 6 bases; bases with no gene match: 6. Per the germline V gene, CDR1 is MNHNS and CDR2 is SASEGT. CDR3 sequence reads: CASRRDYLEQFF. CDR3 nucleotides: TGTGCCAGCAGAAGGGACTACTTGGAGCAGTTCTTC.

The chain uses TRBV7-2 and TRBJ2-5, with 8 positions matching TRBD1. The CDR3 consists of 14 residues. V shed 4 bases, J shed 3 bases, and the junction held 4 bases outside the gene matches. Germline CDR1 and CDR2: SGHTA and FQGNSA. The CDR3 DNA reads TGTGCCAGCAGCTATCAGGGGGCTAAAGAGACCCAGTACTTC. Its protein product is CASSYQGAKETQYF.

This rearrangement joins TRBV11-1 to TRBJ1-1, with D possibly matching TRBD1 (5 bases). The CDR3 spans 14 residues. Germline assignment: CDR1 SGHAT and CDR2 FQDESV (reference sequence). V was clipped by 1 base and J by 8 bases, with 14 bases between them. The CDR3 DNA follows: TGTGCCAGCAGCTTAGAGGGTAGGGGCGGCGAAGCTTTCTTT. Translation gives CASSLEGRGGEAFF.

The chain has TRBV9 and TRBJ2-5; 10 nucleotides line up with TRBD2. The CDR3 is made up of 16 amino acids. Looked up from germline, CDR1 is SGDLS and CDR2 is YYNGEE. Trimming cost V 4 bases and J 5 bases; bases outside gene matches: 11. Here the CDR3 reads CASSQQSGRARETQYF. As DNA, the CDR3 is TGTGCCAGCAGCCAACAAAGCGGGAGGGCCAGGGAGACCCAGTACTTC.

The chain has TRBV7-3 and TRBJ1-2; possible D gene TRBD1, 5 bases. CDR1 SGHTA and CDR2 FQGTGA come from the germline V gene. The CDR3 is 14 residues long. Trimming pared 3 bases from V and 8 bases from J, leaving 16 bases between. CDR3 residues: CASSLRAGQDGYTF. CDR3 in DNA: TGTGCCAGCAGCTTGAGGGCAGGGCAGGACGGCTACACCTTC.

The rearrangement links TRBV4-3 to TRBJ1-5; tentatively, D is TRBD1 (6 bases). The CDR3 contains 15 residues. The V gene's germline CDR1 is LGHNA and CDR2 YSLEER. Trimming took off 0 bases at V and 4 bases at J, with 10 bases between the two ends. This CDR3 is CASSQDVGGNQPQHF. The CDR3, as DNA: TGCGCCAGCAGCCAAGATGTAGGGGGGAATCAGCCCCAGCATTTT.

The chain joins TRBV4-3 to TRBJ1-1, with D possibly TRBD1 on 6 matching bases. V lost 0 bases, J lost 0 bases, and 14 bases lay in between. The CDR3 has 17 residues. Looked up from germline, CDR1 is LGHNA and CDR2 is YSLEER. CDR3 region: CASSQEPGQTMNTEAFF. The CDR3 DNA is TGCGCCAGCAGCCAAGAACCTGGACAGACCATGAACACTGAAGCTTTCTTT.

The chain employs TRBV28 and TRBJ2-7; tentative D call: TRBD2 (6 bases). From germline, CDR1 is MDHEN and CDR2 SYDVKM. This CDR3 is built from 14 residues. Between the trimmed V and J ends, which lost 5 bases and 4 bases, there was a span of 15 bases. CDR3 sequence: CASSPGTANYEQYF. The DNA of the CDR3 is TGTGCCAGCAGTCCCGGGACTGCTAATTACGAGCAGTACTTC. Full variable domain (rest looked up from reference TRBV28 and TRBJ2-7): DVKVTQSSRYLVKRTGEKVFLECVQDMDHENMFWYRQDPGLGLRLIYFSYDVKMKEKGDIPEGYSVSREKKERFSLILESASTNQTSMYLCASSPGTANYEQYFGPGTRLTVT.

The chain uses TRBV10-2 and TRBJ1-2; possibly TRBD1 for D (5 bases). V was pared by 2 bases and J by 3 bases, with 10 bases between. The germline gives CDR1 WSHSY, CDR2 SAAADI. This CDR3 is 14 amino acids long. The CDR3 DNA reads TGCGCCAGCAGTGAGGGCAGGGAAGACTATGGCTACACCTTC. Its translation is CASSEGREDYGYTF.

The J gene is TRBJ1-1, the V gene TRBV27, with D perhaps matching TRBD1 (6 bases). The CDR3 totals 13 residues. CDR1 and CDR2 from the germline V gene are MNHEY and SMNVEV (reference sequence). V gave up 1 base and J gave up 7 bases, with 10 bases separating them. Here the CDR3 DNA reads TGTGCCAGCAGTTTATTAGGGGGAAGTGAAGCTTTCTTT. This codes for CASSLLGGSEAFF.

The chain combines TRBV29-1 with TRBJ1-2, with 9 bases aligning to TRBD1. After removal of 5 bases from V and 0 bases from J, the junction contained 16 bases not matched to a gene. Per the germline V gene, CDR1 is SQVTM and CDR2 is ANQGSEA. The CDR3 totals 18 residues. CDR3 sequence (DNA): TGCAGCGTTCCGAACGGAGGGACAGGGCTCTTATCTAACTATGGCTACACCTTC. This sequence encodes CSVPNGGTGLLSNYGYTF.

CDR3 DNA: TGCGCCAGCAGCGGGGGGACTGGAAACACCATATATTTT. This gives the protein CASSGGTGNTIYF. The J gene is TRBJ1-3, the V gene TRBV5-1, with D maybe TRBD1 (5 bases). V dropped 4 bases and J dropped 2 bases, with 7 bases sitting between them. Germline V gives CDR1 SGHRS, CDR2 YFSETQ. The CDR3 is 13 residues long. Combining the CDR3 with reference TRBV5-1 and TRBJ1-3 gives the whole variable domain KAGVTQTPRYLIKTRGQQVTLSCSPISGHRSVSWYQQTPGQGLQFLFEYFSETQRNKGNFPGRFSGRQFSNSRSEMNVSTLELGDSALYLCASSGGTGNTIYFGEGSWLTVV.

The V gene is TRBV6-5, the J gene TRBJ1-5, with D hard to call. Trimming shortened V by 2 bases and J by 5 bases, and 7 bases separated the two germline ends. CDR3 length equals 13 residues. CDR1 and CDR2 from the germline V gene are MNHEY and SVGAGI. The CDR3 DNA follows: TGTGCCAGCAGTTACGACCGATATCAGCCCCAGCATTTT. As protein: CASSYDRYQPQHF.

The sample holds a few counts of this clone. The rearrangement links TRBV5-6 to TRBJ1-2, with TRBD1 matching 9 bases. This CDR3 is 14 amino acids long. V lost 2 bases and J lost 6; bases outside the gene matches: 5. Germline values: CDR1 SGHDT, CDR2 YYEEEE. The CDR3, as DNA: TGTGCCAGCAGCTTAATACAGGGGGCTGATGGCTACACCTTC. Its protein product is CASSLIQGADGYTF.

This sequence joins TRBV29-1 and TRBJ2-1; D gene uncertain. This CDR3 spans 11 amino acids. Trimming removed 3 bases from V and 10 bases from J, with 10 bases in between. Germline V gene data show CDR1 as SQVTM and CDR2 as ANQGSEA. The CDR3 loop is CSVDRGREQFF. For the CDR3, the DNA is TGCAGCGTTGACCGCGGCAGGGAGCAGTTCTTC.

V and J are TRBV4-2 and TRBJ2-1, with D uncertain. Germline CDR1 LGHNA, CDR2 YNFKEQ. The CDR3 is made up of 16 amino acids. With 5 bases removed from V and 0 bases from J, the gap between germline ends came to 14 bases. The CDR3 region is CASSSRTVSSYNEQFF. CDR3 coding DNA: TGTGCCAGCAGCTCCCGGACGGTAAGCTCCTACAATGAGCAGTTCTTC.